This TCR beta chain originates from a study of T cell responses to AZD1222 COVID-19 vaccine. The study, taken as a whole, reports: Two AZD1222 doses significantly raised spike-specific TCR breadth and depth over controls. Donors were chiefly white British, with a greater number of females, and clonal diversity was perhaps underestimated. The repertoires were collected only after the peak T cell response.

TCRdb's copy holds only in-frame clones and misses some; the assay was immunoSEQ multiplex PCR. This sample has some 200,000 clones, with less than 95% found just once. Points on this clone: Its antigen is unidentified.

The TCR sequence derives from an adult who received the MenACWY meningococcal vaccine as a control. Source: peripheral blood, taken 28 days after the second dose of the MenACWY control vaccine.

The CDR3 reads CASSSQGGGDTQYF. CDR3 nucleotides: TGTGCCAGCAGCTCCCAGGGGGGCGGAGATACGCAGTATTTT. The chain joins TRBV5-6 to TRBJ2-3, with D possibly being TRBD1 (7 bases). CDR1 and CDR2 (germline): SGHDT, YYEEEE. Trimming cost V 3 bases and J 5 bases, with 13 bases left between them. This CDR3 comprises 14 residues. Together with reference TRBV5-6 and TRBJ2-3, the CDR3 gives the full variable domain: DAGVTQSPTHLIKTRGQQVTLRCSPKSGHDTVSWYQQALGQGPQFIFQYYEEEERQRGNFPDRFSGHQFPNYSSELNVNALLLGDSALYLCASSSQGGGDTQYFGPGTRLTVL.